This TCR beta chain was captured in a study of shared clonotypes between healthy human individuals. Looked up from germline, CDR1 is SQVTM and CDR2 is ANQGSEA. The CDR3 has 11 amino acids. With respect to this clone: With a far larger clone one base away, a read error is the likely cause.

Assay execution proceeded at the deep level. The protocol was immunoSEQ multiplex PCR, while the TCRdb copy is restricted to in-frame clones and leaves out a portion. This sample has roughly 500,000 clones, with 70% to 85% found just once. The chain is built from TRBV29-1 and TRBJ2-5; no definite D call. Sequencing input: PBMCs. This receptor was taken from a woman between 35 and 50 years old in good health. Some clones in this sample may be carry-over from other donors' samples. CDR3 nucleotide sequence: TGCAGCGTTGTTGAGCAAGAGACCCGGTACTTC. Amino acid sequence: CSVVEQETRYF.